This T cell receptor beta chain was captured in a study of beta chain features in type 1 diabetes. The wider study: In age, gender and cell yields, patients were similar to healthy donors.

This CDR3 comprises 16 residues. Trimming took 5 bases from V and 1 from J; bases not matched to a gene: 7. Germline V lookup: CDR1 SEHNR, CDR2 FQNEAQ (reference sequence). Sequenced material consisted of expressed TCRB transcripts (all of the isolated RNA was reverse transcribed). The assay was immunoSEQ multiplex PCR, and TCRdb's table has in-frame clones only and misses some. Of around 500,000 clones listed, roughly an eighth are singletons. The TCR comes from a woman aged 18-29 years in good health. What was sequenced was naive CD4+ T cells from blood. The V and J genes are TRBV7-9 and TRBJ2-1, with 8 bases fitting TRBD1. The CDR3 spells CASSTQGAVSYNEQFF. The CDR3 DNA follows: TGTGCCAGCAGCACTCAGGGGGCCGTATCCTACAATGAGCAGTTCTTC. The full variable domain, in which reference TRBV7-9 and TRBJ2-1 provide the parts outside the CDR3, is DTGVSQNPRHKITKRGQNVTFRCDPISEHNRLYWYRQTLGQGPEFLTYFQNEAQLEKSRLLSDRFSAERPKGSFSTLEIQRTEQGDSAMYLCASSTQGAVSYNEQFFGPGTRLTVL.